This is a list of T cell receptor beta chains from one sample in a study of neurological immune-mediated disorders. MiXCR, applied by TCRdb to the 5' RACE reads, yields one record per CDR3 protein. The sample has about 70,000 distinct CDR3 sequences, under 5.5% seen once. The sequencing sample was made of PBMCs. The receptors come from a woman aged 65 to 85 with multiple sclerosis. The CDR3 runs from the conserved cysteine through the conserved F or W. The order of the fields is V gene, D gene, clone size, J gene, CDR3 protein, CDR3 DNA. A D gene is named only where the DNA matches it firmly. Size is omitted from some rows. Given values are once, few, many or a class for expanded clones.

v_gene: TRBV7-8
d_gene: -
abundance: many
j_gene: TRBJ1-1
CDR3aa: CASSLSNTEAFF
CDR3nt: TGTGCCAGCAGCTTATCGAACACTGAAGCTTTCTTT

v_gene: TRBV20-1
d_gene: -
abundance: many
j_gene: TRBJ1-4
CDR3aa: CSASPSLNEKLFF
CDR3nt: TGCAGTGCTAGCCCCTCCCTGAATGAAAAACTGTTTTTT

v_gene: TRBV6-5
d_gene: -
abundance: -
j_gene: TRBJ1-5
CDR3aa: CASSRAGLGQPQHF
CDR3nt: TGTGCCAGCTCCCGAGCAGGTCTGGGACAGCCCCAGCATTTT

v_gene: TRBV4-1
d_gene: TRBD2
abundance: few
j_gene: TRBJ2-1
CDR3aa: CASSQASRGLAGEQEQFF
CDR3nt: TGCGCCAGCAGCCAAGCAAGCCGCGGACTAGCGGGAGAGCAAGAGCAGTTCTTC

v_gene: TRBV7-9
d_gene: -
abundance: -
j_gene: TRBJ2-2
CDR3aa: CASSSSPLDLNTGELFF
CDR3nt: TGTGCCAGCAGCTCTAGCCCCCTGGACCTAAACACCGGGGAGCTGTTTTTT

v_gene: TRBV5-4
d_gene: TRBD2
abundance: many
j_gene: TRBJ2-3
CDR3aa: CASSHGTSASTDTQYF
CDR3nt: TGTGCCAGCAGCCACGGGACTAGTGCGAGCACAGATACGCAGTATTTT

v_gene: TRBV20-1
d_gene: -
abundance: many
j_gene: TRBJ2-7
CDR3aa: CSAPKGQWSGEQYF
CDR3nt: TGCAGTGCTCCAAAGGGGCAGTGGAGTGGGGAGCAGTACTTC

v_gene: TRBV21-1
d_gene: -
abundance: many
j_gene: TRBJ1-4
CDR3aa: CASSPQRGTNEKLFF
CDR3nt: TGTGCCAGCAGCCCCCAACGGGGGACTAATGAAAAACTGTTTTTT

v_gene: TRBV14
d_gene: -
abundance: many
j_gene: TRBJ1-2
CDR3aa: CASSQGPGPYGYTF
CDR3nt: TGTGCCAGCAGCCAAGGTCCCGGACCCTATGGCTACACCTTC

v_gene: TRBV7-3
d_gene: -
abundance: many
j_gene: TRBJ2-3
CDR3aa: CASSLSPQGTDTQYF
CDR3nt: TGTGCCAGCAGCTTGAGCCCGCAGGGGACAGATACGCAGTATTTT

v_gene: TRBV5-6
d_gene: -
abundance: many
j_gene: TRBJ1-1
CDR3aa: CASSRRGGRVTEAFF
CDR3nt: TGTGCCAGCAGCCGCCGGGGGGGGAGAGTGACTGAAGCTTTCTTT

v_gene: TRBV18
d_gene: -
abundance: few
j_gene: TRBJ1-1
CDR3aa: CASSPRDMSTNTEAFF
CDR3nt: TGTGCCAGCTCACCAAGGGACATGAGTACGAACACTGAAGCTTTCTTT

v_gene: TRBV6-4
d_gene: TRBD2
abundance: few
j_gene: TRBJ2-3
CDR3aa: CASSEKAGVPDTQYF
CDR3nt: TGTGCCAGCAGTGAAAAAGCGGGAGTTCCAGATACGCAGTATTTT

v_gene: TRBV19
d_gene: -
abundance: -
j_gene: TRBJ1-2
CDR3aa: CASSIQGIYGYTF
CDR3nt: TGTGCCAGTAGTATCCAGGGCATCTATGGCTACACCTTC

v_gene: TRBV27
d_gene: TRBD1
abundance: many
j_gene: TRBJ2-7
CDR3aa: CASSLGQGGHEQYF
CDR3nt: TGTGCCAGCAGTCTGGGACAGGGGGGCCACGAGCAGTACTTC

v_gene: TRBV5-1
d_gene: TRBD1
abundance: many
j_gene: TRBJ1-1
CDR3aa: CASSLLRGTANTEAFF
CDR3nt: TGCGCCAGCAGCTTGCTAAGGGGGACAGCGAACACTGAAGCTTTCTTT

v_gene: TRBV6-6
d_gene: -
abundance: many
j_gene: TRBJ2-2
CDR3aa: CASSYSTGTGELFF
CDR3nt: TGTGCCAGCAGTTACTCTACAGGGACCGGGGAGCTGTTTTTT

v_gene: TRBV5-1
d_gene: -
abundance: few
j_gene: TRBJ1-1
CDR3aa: CASKLDNEAFF
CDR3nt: TGCGCCAGCAAATTGGACAATGAAGCTTTCTTT

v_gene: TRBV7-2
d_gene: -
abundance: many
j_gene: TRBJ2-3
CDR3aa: CASSSQGGRETQYF
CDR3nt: TGTGCCAGCAGCTCTCAAGGGGGTAGGGAGACGCAGTATTTT

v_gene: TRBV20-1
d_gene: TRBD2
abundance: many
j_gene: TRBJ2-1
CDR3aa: CSARVASGSVLPEQFF
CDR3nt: TGCAGTGCTAGAGTGGCTAGCGGGAGTGTCCTTCCTGAGCAGTTCTTC

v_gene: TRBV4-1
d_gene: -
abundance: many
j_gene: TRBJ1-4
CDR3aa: CASSQDGEKLFF
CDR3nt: TGCGCCAGCAGCCAAGACGGTGAAAAACTGTTTTTT

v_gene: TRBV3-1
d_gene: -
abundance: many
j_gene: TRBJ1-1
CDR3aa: CASSQVLRGTEAFF
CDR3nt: TGTGCCAGCAGCCAAGTCCTGAGGGGCACTGAAGCTTTCTTT

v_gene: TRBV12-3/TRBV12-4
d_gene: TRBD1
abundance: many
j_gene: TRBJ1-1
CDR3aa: CASSPLGQGNTEAFF
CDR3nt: TGTGCCAGCAGTCCCTTAGGACAGGGTAACACTGAAGCTTTCTTT

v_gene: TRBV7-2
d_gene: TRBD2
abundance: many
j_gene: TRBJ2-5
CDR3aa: CASTISGPQETQYF
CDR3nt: TGTGCCAGCACCATTAGCGGGCCCCAAGAGACCCAGTACTTC

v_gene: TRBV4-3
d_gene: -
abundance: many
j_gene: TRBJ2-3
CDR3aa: CASSQSGVFTDTQYF
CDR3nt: TGCGCCAGCAGCCAATCGGGAGTTTTCACAGATACGCAGTATTTT

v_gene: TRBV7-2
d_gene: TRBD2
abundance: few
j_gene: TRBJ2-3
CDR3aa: CASSLRDSGSTDTQYF
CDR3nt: TGTGCCAGCAGCTTAAGGGATAGCGGGAGCACAGATACGCAGTATTTT

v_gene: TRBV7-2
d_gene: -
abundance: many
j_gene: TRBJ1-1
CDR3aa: CASSRGIGGGTEAFF
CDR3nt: TGTGCCAGCAGCAGGGGAATAGGGGGAGGCACTGAAGCTTTCTTT

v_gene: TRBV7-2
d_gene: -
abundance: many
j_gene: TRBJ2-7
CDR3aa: CASSRTTYEQYF
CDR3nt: TGTGCCAGCAGCCGGACAACCTACGAGCAGTACTTC

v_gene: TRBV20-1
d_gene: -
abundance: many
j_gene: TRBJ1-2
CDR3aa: CSASSGTDSYGYTF
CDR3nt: TGCAGTGCTAGTTCTGGGACGGACTCTTATGGCTACACCTTC

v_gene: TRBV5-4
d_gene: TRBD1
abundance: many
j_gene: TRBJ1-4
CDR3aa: CASSFRTGHNEKLFF
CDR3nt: TGTGCCAGCAGCTTCCGGACAGGGCATAATGAAAAACTGTTTTTT

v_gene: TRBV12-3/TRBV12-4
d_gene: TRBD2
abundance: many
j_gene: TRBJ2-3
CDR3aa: CASSPYGEGDTQYF
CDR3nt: TGTGCCAGCAGTCCATACGGGGAGGGGGATACGCAGTATTTT

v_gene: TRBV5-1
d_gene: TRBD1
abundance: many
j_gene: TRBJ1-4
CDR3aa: CASSWTGRDEKLFF
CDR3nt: TGCGCCAGCAGCTGGACAGGGAGGGATGAAAAACTGTTTTTT

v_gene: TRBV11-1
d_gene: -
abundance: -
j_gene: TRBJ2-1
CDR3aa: CASSLAPGGRNEQFF
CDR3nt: TGTGCCAGCAGCTTAGCGCCGGGGGGCCGGAATGAGCAGTTCTTC

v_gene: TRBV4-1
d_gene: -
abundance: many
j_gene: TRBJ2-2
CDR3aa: CASSPGNTGELFF
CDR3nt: TGCGCCAGCAGCCCCGGTAACACCGGGGAGCTGTTTTTT

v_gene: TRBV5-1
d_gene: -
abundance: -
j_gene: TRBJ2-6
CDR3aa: CASSFPESGANVLTF
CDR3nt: TGCGCCAGCAGCTTTCCGGAATCTGGGGCCAACGTCCTGACTTTC

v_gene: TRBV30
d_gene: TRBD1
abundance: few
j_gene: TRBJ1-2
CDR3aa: CAWSLSGTGSGYTF
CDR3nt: TGTGCCTGGAGTCTCTCCGGGACAGGGAGCGGCTACACCTTC

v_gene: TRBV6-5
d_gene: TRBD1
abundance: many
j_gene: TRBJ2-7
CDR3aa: CASNPYGQGPYEQYF
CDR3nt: TGTGCCAGCAACCCTTATGGACAGGGCCCCTACGAGCAGTACTTC

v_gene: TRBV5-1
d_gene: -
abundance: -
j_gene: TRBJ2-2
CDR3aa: CASSLSAGTLTGELFF
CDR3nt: TGCGCCAGCAGCTTGTCCGCAGGGACCTTGACCGGGGAGCTGTTTTTT

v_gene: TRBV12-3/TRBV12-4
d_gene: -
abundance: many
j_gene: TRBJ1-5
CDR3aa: CASSLGTFNQPQHF
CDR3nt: TGTGCCAGCAGTTTAGGAACATTTAATCAGCCCCAGCATTTT

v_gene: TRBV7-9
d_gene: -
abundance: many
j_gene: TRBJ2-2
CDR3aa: CASSLARPVNTGELFF
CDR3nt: TGTGCCAGCAGCTTAGCAAGGCCGGTGAACACCGGGGAGCTGTTTTTT

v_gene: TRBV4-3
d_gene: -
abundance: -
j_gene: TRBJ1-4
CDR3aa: CASSQTGTPNEKLFF
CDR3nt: TGCGCCAGCAGCCAGACCGGGACACCGAATGAAAAACTGTTTTTT

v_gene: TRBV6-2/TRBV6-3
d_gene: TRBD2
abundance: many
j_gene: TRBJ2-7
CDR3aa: CASSYRAGLYEQYF
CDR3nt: TGTGCCAGCAGTTACCGAGCGGGACTCTACGAGCAGTACTTC

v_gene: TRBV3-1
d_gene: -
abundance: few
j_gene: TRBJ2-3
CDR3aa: CDSSINTDTQYF
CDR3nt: TGTGACAGCAGCATCAATACAGATACGCAGTATTTT

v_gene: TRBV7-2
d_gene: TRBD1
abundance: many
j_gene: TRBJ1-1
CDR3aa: CASSPRGGIEAFF
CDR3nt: TGTGCCAGCAGCCCCAGGGGGGGGATTGAAGCTTTCTTT

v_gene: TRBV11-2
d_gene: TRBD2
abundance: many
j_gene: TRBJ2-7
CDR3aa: CASSPGTSGPEQYF
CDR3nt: TGTGCCAGCAGCCCCGGGACTAGCGGCCCCGAGCAGTACTTC